This TCR beta chain was sequenced during a study of blood T cell repertoires in COVID-19. Assignment of participants to cohorts was predicated upon participant-reported clinical history. This clone has a handful of counts. Deletions cut 3 bases from V and 3 bases from J, with 8 bases between. The germline CDR1 and CDR2 sequences are MNHEY and SVGAGI. The CDR3 loop spans 13 amino acids. In the authors' methods: Amplifying reference gene primers gave estimates of nucleated cell counts. Sequencing used immunoSEQ multiplex PCR; TCRdb keeps in-frame clones, though not all of them. V and J calls and clone size are those listed in that table; D and trimming were worked out from the DNA. The table lists 200,000 to 250,000 clones, 75% to 85% of them singletons.

This receptor was taken from a woman aged 40 to 50 with acute COVID-19. The rearrangement uses TRBV6-5 and TRBJ1-1, with D perhaps matching TRBD1 (5 bases). Sequenced: PBMCs or T cells enriched from blood (not recorded which). The CDR3 spells CASSYTRDTEAFF. As DNA, the CDR3 is TGTGCCAGCAGTTATACCAGGGACACTGAAGCTTTCTTT.